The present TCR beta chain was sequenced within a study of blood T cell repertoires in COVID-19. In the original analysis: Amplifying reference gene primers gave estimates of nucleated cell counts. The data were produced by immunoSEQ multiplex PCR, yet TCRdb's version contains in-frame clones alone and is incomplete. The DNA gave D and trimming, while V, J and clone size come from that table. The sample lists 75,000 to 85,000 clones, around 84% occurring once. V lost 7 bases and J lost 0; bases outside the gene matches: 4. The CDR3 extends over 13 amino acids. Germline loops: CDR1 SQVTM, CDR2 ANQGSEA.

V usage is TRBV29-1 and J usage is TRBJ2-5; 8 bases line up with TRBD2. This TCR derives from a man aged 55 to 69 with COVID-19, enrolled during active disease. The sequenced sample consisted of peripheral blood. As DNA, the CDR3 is TGCAGCGAAAGCGGGGGTGACCAAGAGACCCAGTACTTC. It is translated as CSESGGDQETQYF.